A single T cell receptor (beta chain) is shown here with its context. Its antigen remains unidentified. Germline CDR1 ENHRY, CDR2 SYGVKD. The CDR3 has 15 amino acids. The ends were cut back, 0 bases at V and 8 bases at J, with 16 bases in the middle. TCRdb re-called the 5' RACE reads through MiXCR, storing one row per CDR3 protein. The table lists roughly 250,000 distinct CDR3 sequences, about a sixth of them singletons. The entry originates in a study of T-cell memory formation after mild COVID-19. Points from the study as a whole: Within pre-infection memory, some responding clones were found, suggesting cross-reactive memory joined.

The V call is TRBV10-3, the J call TRBJ1-2; D remains ambiguous. The sample was PBMCs or a T cell subset sorted from them (not recorded which). This sequence originates from a man aged 18-30 years who had mild COVID-19 (a few samples of this study predate the infection). Cell type and time point are not known. CDR3 in DNA: TGTGCCATCAGTGAGTCGACCCCCATTGGAGCCGGCTACACCTTC. This codes for CAISESTPIGAGYTF.